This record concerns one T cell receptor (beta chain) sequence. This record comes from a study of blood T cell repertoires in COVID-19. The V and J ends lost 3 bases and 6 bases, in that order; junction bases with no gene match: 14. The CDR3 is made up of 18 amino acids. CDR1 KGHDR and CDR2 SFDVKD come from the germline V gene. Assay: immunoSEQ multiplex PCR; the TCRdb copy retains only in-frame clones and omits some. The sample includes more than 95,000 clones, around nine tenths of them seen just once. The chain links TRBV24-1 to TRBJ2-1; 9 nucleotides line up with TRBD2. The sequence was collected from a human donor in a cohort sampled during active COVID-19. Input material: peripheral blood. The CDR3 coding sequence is TGTGCCACCAGTGATGTCGGGACTAGCAGGGGGGATTTCAATGAGCAGTTCTTC. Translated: CATSDVGTSRGDFNEQFF.